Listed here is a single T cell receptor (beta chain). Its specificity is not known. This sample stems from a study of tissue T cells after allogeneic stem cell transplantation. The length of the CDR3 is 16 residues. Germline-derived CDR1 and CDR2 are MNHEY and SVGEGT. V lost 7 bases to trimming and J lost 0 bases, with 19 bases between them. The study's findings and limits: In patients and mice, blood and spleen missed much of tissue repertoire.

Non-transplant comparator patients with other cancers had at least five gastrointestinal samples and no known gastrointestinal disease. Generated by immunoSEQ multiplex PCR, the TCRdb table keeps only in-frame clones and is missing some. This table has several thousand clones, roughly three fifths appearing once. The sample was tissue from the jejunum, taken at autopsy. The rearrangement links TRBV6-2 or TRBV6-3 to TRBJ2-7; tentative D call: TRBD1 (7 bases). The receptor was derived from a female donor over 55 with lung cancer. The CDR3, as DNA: TGTGCCAGCAACCCGGGGGACAGAGTCCTCTCCTACGAGCAGTACTTC. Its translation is CASNPGDRVLSYEQYF.